This T cell receptor beta chain was obtained from a study of blood T cells in healthy people across ages. The second PCR ran about 6 to 11 cycles with a sample-barcoded 5' primer and J-beta primers. TCRdb itself ran the 5' RACE reads through MiXCR, one entry per CDR3 protein. Of 700,000 to 900,000 distinct CDR3 sequences listed, about 53% are singletons. Germline CDR1 SGHTA, CDR2 FQGNSA. The CDR3 extends over 13 amino acids. The V end was cut by 3 bases, the J end by 4 bases, with 9 bases between. The chain employs TRBV7-2 and TRBJ1-2, with TRBD1 as a possible D gene (6 bases). The specimen sequenced was blood. The source of this sequence is an elderly man in good health. CDR3 residues: CASSFAGVYGYTF. The DNA for the CDR3 is TGTGCCAGCAGCTTCGCAGGGGTCTATGGCTACACCTTC. Full variable domain (missing parts from reference TRBV7-2 and TRBJ1-2): GAGVSQSPSNKVTEKGKDVELRCDPISGHTALYWYRQSLGQGLEFLIYFQGNSAPDKSGLPSDRFSAERTGGSVSTLTIQRTQQEDSAVYLCASSFAGVYGYTFGSGTRLTVV.